A selection of T cell receptor beta chains follows, all from one sample in a study of shared clonotypes between healthy human individuals. TCRdb's table, derived via immunoSEQ multiplex PCR, lists solely in-frame clones and lacks some. The data show 2 million or so clones, less than 95% seen once. The sample was naive CD8+ T cells sorted from blood. All receptors come from a young man in good health. Each CDR3 is given with its conserved first and last residue. Fields, in order: clone size, V gene, CDR3 protein. Only part of the rows carry a size: once, few, many, or a class if the clone is expanded.

size: few; V: TRBV19; CDR3: CASSMATGIVEQYF
size: NA; V: TRBV25-1; CDR3: CASSELGSSGGNNEQFF
size: once; V: TRBV13; CDR3: CASTLGQGDQPQHF
size: NA; V: TRBV5-4; CDR3: CASSFQGTGDYGYTF
size: NA; V: TRBV10-3; CDR3: CAISDGTTDDEQYF
size: NA; V: TRBV14; CDR3: CASSQDWGPLYGYTF
size: NA; V: TRBV19; CDR3: CASSEGGADPQHF
size: NA; V: TRBV14; CDR3: CASSQGQASGNTIYF
size: once; V: TRBV9; CDR3: CASSQKSYNEQFF
size: NA; V: TRBV5-1; CDR3: CASSWGFGRSYEQYF
size: NA; V: TRBV20-1; CDR3: CSAGQGGEAFF
size: NA; V: TRBV30; CDR3: CAWSTEGRGRETQYF
size: NA; V: TRBV6-5; CDR3: CASSSPDRGYGYTF
size: NA; V: TRBV30; CDR3: CASNGQEYTGELFF
size: NA; V: TRBV7-2; CDR3: CASSSPLAGRTDTQYF
size: NA; V: TRBV13; CDR3: CASSPFSGGDSSTDTQYF
size: NA; V: TRBV28; CDR3: CASSLLPFTGELFF
size: NA; V: TRBV7-9; CDR3: CASSRPSPEAFF
size: NA; V: TRBV5-1; CDR3: CASSSEGDTQYF
size: NA; V: TRBV28; CDR3: CASSLYGEGGNTIYF
size: NA; V: TRBV13; CDR3: CASSQGGRQGQYF
size: NA; V: TRBV27; CDR3: CASSLIGPDYEQYF
size: NA; V: TRBV19; CDR3: CASSIETDYNSPLHF
size: NA; V: TRBV30; CDR3: CAWTLTGPGEQFF
size: NA; V: TRBV13; CDR3: CASSILAGRETQYF
size: once; V: TRBV6-5; CDR3: CASSYSPGYNEQFF
size: NA; V: TRBV5-1; CDR3: CASSLETGSYEQYF
size: NA; V: TRBV30; CDR3: CAWSVPVEQGRSYNSPLHF
size: NA; V: TRBV6-5; CDR3: CASRSGTGFETQYF
size: NA; V: TRBV14; CDR3: CASSQGVRDEQFF
size: NA; V: TRBV7-9; CDR3: CVSSLATEYEQYF
size: NA; V: TRBV4-3; CDR3: CASSQDDRGSYGYTF
size: NA; V: TRBV7-8; CDR3: CASRAPGLVSYNEQFF
size: NA; V: TRBV6-5; CDR3: CASSYSPAYGYTF
size: NA; V: TRBV7-9; CDR3: CASSFRGGNTEAFF
size: once; V: TRBV10-2; CDR3: CASSELGYTEAFF
size: NA; V: TRBV4-1; CDR3: CASSQVSGGELFF
size: NA; V: TRBV4-2; CDR3: CASSQDRLAGEVETQYF
size: NA; V: TRBV6-5; CDR3: CASSVGQAKGYTF